This T cell receptor (beta chain) was recorded in a study of T-cell memory formation after mild COVID-19. Study in general: The TCR clusters were mostly specific to one donor. Notes on the study in general: The authors did not confirm SARS-CoV-2 specificity of second-wave clones peaking day 37.

TCRdb itself ran the 5' RACE reads through MiXCR, one entry per CDR3 protein. The table shows roughly 310,000 distinct CDR3 sequences, with about 15% occurring only once. The CDR3 extends over 13 amino acids. Germline CDR1 and CDR2: SGHDT and YYEEEE. V dropped 2 bases and J dropped 7 bases, with 7 bases sitting between them. This clonotype was detected only a few times. Its specificity is unknown. The chain combines TRBV5-6 with TRBJ1-6, with D hard to call. The receptor was isolated from a man younger than 35 who had mild COVID-19 (a few samples of this study predate the infection). Cell type and time point are not known. The specimen was PBMCs or a T cell subset sorted from them (not recorded which). In DNA, the CDR3 is TGTGCCAGCAGCTTTAGTAGAAATTCACCCCTCCACTTT. Translating it yields CASSFSRNSPLHF.